This T cell receptor (beta chain) was documented in a study of blood T cell repertoires in COVID-19. Study as a whole: Spain, Italy and the United States supplied samples that represented acute and convalescent COVID-19. Nucleic acid was either cDNA or gDNA, and it came from T cells, B-cell-depleted T cells, or PBMCs.

Clones were sequenced by immunoSEQ multiplex PCR, and TCRdb holds only the in-frame ones, with some missing. The sample has some 87,000 clones, under 90% seen once. The receptor was isolated from a woman aged 70 to 79 with acute or convalescent COVID-19. The specimen was peripheral blood.

CDR3 coding DNA: TGTGCCAGTAGCGACAGAAACACCGGGGAGCTGTTTTTT. Translation: CASSDRNTGELFF. The chain recombines TRBV19 with TRBJ2-2, with D tentatively TRBD1 (5 bases). The CDR3 covers 13 residues. CDR1 and CDR2 from the germline V gene are LNHDA and SQIVND (reference sequence). Between the trimmed V and J ends, which lost 6 bases and 2 bases, there was a span of 7 bases.